The rows below give T cell receptor beta chains drawn from one sample of a study of patients and donors after allogeneic stem cell transplantation. TCRdb re-called the RT-PCR reads with MiXCR, one entry per CDR3 protein. The sample holds about 230,000 distinct CDR3 sequences, roughly 13% seen once. Material for sequencing was blood, either unsorted or a sorted T cell fraction (not recorded which). All receptors derive from a human donor who was either an allogeneic HSCT recipient or a stem cell or donor lymphocyte infusion donor (not recorded which). It is not recorded whose cells these are; they may come from a transplant donor. Each CDR3 is given with its conserved first and last residue. A D gene is named only where the DNA matches it firmly. A row's size may be missing; if present it is once, few, many or a size class.

D gene | J gene | clone size | V gene | CDR3 DNA | CDR3 protein
- | TRBJ1-2 | few | TRBV27 | TGTGCCAGCAGTTTAAGGGTTACGACTAACTATGGCTACACCTTC | CASSLRVTTNYGYTF
- | TRBJ2-3 | few | TRBV3-1 | TGTGCCAGCAGCCAAGACCGCACAGATACGCAGTATTTT | CASSQDRTDTQYF
TRBD1 | TRBJ2-2 | - | TRBV12-3/TRBV12-4 | TGTGCCAGCAGTTCAAACAGGGGGTTCACCGGGGAGCTGTTTTTT | CASSSNRGFTGELFF
- | TRBJ2-3 | many | TRBV24-1 | TGTGCCACCAGTGATCGGACGGGGAGTCGCATAAATACGCAGTATTTT | CATSDRTGSRINTQYF
- | TRBJ2-5 | - | TRBV7-9 | TGTGCCAGCAGCCCCGGCCTCGGGGAGGCGGAGACCCAGTACTTC | CASSPGLGEAETQYF
- | TRBJ1-3 | - | TRBV12-3/TRBV12-4 | TGTGCCAGCAGTCCGAAGGGCTCTGGAAACACCATATATTTT | CASSPKGSGNTIYF
- | TRBJ1-1 | - | TRBV6-1 | TGTGCCAGCAGTCCAAAGTGGGACACTGAAGCTTTCTTT | CASSPKWDTEAFF
TRBD1 | TRBJ2-5 | few | TRBV5-1 | TGCGCCAGCAGCTTGGGGACAGGGGGTCAAGAGACCCAGTACTTC | CASSLGTGGQETQYF
TRBD1 | TRBJ1-1 | - | TRBV3-1 | TGTGCCAGCAGACATAACAGGGGTGGAACTGAAGCTTTCTTT | CASRHNRGGTEAFF
- | TRBJ2-1 | few | TRBV2 | TGTGCCAACGCACTATACAATGAGCAGTTCTTC | CANALYNEQFF
- | TRBJ2-1 | few | TRBV10-3 | TGTGCCATCAGTGAGTCGAAAGTAGCGGAGTACAATGAGCAGTTCTTC | CAISESKVAEYNEQFF
- | TRBJ2-1 | - | TRBV7-2 | TGTGCCAGCAGCTTATCGGAAGGAACCTACAATGAGCAGTTCTTC | CASSLSEGTYNEQFF
- | TRBJ2-1 | - | TRBV30 | TGTGCCTGGTATGGTACTGCCGGAGAGCAGTTCTTC | CAWYGTAGEQFF